This is a list of T cell receptor beta chains from one sample in a study of vaccination and CD4 T cells after COVID-19. TCRdb recomputed calls from the PCR reads with MiXCR, one row per CDR3 protein. The sample lists 10,000 or so distinct CDR3 sequences; over 65% were seen once. Their antigen targets remain unknown. The sample was CD4+ T cells from blood, cultured in vitro. The origin of the receptors is a human donor who had recovered from COVID-19. The CDR3 runs from the conserved cysteine through the conserved F or W. The D gene is left open where the match is weak. For some rows the clone size is stated as once, few or many, or as a class when expanded; others skip it.

size,D,J,V,DNA,CDR3
NA,NA,TRBJ1-2,TRBV7-6,TGTGCCAGCAGTCAAGCAGGTTTCGGCAGGGCCAACTATGGCTACACCTTC,CASSQAGFGRANYGYTF
NA,NA,TRBJ1-2,TRBV18,TGTGCCAGCTCCCGAGGACTTTTCTATGGCTACACCTTC,CASSRGLFYGYTF
NA,NA,TRBJ1-5,TRBV19,TGTGCCAGTAGTGGTGGGTGGGGCGAGGGAAATCAGCCCCAGCATTTT,CASSGGWGEGNQPQHF
NA,NA,TRBJ1-2,TRBV7-2,TGTGCCAGCAGCCCCCGCAGTTCCTATGGCTACACCTTC,CASSPRSSYGYTF
NA,NA,TRBJ1-2,TRBV4-1,TGCGCCAGCACACTTATAGGGGGAAGTGGCTACACCTTC,CASTLIGGSGYTF
NA,NA,TRBJ1-2,TRBV6-2/TRBV6-3,TGTGCCAGCAGTTATTTAACAGGGAACTATGGCTACACCTTC,CASSYLTGNYGYTF
NA,NA,TRBJ2-5,TRBV6-2/TRBV6-3,TGTGCCGGGAGAGGTACTAGCCTAGAGACCCAGTACTTC,CAGRGTSLETQYF
few,NA,TRBJ1-2,TRBV2,TGTGCCAGCAGAAGGACGGAATATGGCTACACCTTC,CASRRTEYGYTF
NA,NA,TRBJ1-2,TRBV12-3/TRBV12-4,TGTGCCAGCAGTCCGCATTTGACTAACTATGGCTACACCTTC,CASSPHLTNYGYTF
NA,TRBD1,TRBJ1-1,TRBV6-4,TGTGCCAGCACAGGACAGGGTGAAGCTTTCTTT,CASTGQGEAFF
NA,NA,TRBJ1-2,TRBV20-1,TGCAGTGCAACCCTCCGGGGCGGGGCGCAAGGCTACACCTTC,CSATLRGGAQGYTF
NA,NA,TRBJ1-2,TRBV6-1,TGTGCCAGCATAGGGTCCCGGGGGGGCTATGGCTACACCTTC,CASIGSRGGYGYTF
NA,TRBD1,TRBJ2-2,TRBV2,TGTGCCAGCAGTCGCGGGACAGGCCGGAGAAACACCGGGGAGCTGTTTTTT,CASSRGTGRRNTGELFF
NA,NA,TRBJ1-2,TRBV18,TGTGCCAGCTCACCGGAATTGAGTTATGGCTACACCTTC,CASSPELSYGYTF
NA,NA,TRBJ1-1,TRBV19,TGTGCCAGTAGTGGGATTCAGACCCTGAACACTGAAGCTTTCTTT,CASSGIQTLNTEAFF
NA,TRBD1,TRBJ2-3,TRBV29-1,TGCAGCGTTGTCCCGGGACAGGGGGCAGATACGCAGTATTTT,CSVVPGQGADTQYF
few,TRBD1,TRBJ1-5,TRBV15,TGTGCCACCAGCAGAGAGAGAACAGGGGTAAATCAGCCCCAGCATTTT,CATSRERTGVNQPQHF
once,NA,TRBJ2-5,TRBV7-2,TGTGCCAGCAGTCCCGGTCCCCAGGGGAGCCAGTACTTC,CASSPGPQGSQYF
once,TRBD1,TRBJ1-1,TRBV19,TGTGCCAGTGCTCCCCCGGGACAGAGAAAGTGGAGGGGTGCCCGGAGGGACACTGAAGCTTTCTTT,CASAPPGQRKWRGARRDTEAFF
NA,TRBD1,TRBJ1-2,TRBV7-2,TGTGCCAGCAGCCCCAGAGGGGGCGAGGAGTATGGCTACACCTTC,CASSPRGGEEYGYTF
NA,TRBD2,TRBJ2-3,TRBV15,TGTGCCACCAGCAGAGGTCTGGCTAGCGGGGCGTCTAGCACAGATACGCAGTATTTT,CATSRGLASGASSTDTQYF
NA,TRBD1,TRBJ1-5,TRBV12-3/TRBV12-4,TGTGCCAGCAGCCCGGACAGGGGGAGCAATCAGCCCCAGCATTTT,CASSPDRGSNQPQHF
NA,NA,TRBJ1-6,TRBV19,TGTGCCAGTCTACGGGGGACGGGATCACCCCTCCACTTT,CASLRGTGSPLHF
NA,TRBD2,TRBJ2-7,TRBV7-2,TGTGCCAGCAGCTTAGCGCGGGGGACTAGCGGGGGTAGCTCCTACGAGCAGTACTTC,CASSLARGTSGGSSYEQYF
NA,NA,TRBJ1-1,TRBV28,TGTGCCAGCAGCCTGGGTATATCTTTCTTT,CASSLGISFF
once,TRBD1,TRBJ1-1,TRBV7-9,TGTGCCAGCAGCTTGGGGGTAGGGACAGAGGTGTTTACTGAAGCTTTCTTT,CASSLGVGTEVFTEAFF
NA,NA,TRBJ1-6,TRBV27,TGTGCCACCCGGAAAGAAGGGGTGGGGAGCTCCTATAATTCACCCCTCCACTTT,CATRKEGVGSSYNSPLHF
NA,TRBD2,TRBJ2-2,TRBV6-1,TGTGCCAGCGCTGGGGGGGGTACCGGGGAGCTGTTTTTT,CASAGGGTGELFF
medium-sized,NA,TRBJ2-1,TRBV5-1,TGCGCCAGCAGCTATCGACAGGATTGGACCTACAATGAGCAGTTCTTC,CASSYRQDWTYNEQFF
NA,TRBD1,TRBJ1-1,TRBV6-5,TGTGCCAGCAGTTACTCAACAGGGGCGAACACTGAAGCTTTCTTT,CASSYSTGANTEAFF
NA,NA,TRBJ1-2,TRBV6-1,TGTGCCAGCAGTGAGCGGGCCAGCAATGGCTACACCTTC,CASSERASNGYTF
few,NA,TRBJ2-1,TRBV5-1,TGCGCCAGCAGCCCGGGACCGGGGATGTACAATGAGCAGTTCTTC,CASSPGPGMYNEQFF
NA,TRBD1,TRBJ2-2,TRBV9,TGTGCCAGCAGCGTAGGTCCAGGGGGCACCGGGGAGCTGTTTTTT,CASSVGPGGTGELFF
NA,NA,TRBJ1-5,TRBV6-2/TRBV6-3,TGTGCCAGCAGTTACAGGGCCAGCAATCAGCCCCAGCATTTT,CASSYRASNQPQHF
once,NA,TRBJ1-2,TRBV2,TGTGCCAGCAGTCGGGAGGGCTATGGCTACACCTTC,CASSREGYGYTF
NA,NA,TRBJ1-5,TRBV7-8,TGTGCCAGCAGCTTAGAAGGGCCTTATAGCAATCAGCCCCAGCATTTT,CASSLEGPYSNQPQHF
NA,TRBD1,TRBJ1-5,TRBV7-9,TGTGCCAGCAGCCGGGACAGGGGGGTTGGCAATCAGCCCCAGCATTTT,CASSRDRGVGNQPQHF
NA,TRBD1,TRBJ1-4,TRBV20-1,TGCAGTGCTAGAACGGGACAGGGAAGCAGTCGGGAAAAACTGTTTTTT,CSARTGQGSSREKLFF
few,NA,TRBJ1-5,TRBV2,TGTGCCAGCAGCCCAGATCAGGGTCTGGGGCTTCCTCAGCATTTT,CASSPDQGLGLPQHF
NA,NA,TRBJ2-3,TRBV5-1,TGCGCCAGCAGCTTGGTACCGGGACGGAGCACAGATACGCAGTATTTT,CASSLVPGRSTDTQYF
few,TRBD1,TRBJ1-6,TRBV20-1,TGCAGTGCTAGATCGGACAGGGAAAGAATTGGCTCCTATAATTCACCCCTCCACTTT,CSARSDRERIGSYNSPLHF
NA,TRBD2,TRBJ2-7,TRBV6-1,TGTGCCAGCAGCCGACTAGCGGCCTCCTACGAGCAGTACTTC,CASSRLAASYEQYF
NA,TRBD1,TRBJ1-5,TRBV12-3/TRBV12-4,TGTGCCAGCAGTCCCCGACAGGGAGGGCAGCCCCAGCATTTT,CASSPRQGGQPQHF